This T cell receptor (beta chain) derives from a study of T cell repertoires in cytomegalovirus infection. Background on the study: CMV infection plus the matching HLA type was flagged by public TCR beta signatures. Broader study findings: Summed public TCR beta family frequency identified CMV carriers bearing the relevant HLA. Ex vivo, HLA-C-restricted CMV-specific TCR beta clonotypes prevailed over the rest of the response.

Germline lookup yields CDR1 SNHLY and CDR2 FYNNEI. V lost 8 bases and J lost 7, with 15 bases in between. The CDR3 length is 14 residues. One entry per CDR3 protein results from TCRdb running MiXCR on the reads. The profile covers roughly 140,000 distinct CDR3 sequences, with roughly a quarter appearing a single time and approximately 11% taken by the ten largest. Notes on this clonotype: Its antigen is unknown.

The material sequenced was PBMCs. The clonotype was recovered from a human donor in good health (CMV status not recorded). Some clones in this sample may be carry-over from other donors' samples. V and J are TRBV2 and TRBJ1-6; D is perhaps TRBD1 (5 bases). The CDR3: CASVDSYGNSPLHF. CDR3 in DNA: TGTGCCAGCGTCGACAGTTATGGGAATTCACCCCTCCACTTT.